This T cell receptor beta chain is drawn from a study of control samples from healthy donors and cancer patients. Trimming cost V 1 base and J 6 bases, with 7 bases left between them. Germline CDR1 is LGHDT and CDR2 is YNNKEL (reference sequence). This CDR3 comprises 14 residues. Repertoires were generated with immunoSEQ multiplex PCR, while TCRdb's copy carries only in-frame clones and drops some. The sample carries around 150,000 clones, approximately 94% recorded once. The chain carries TRBV3-1 (or the pseudogene TRBV3-2) and TRBJ1-6, with D unresolved. The material sequenced was PBMCs. This clonotype was sampled from a man aged 60 to 69 with colorectal cancer. The CDR3 DNA sequence: TGTGCCAGCAGCCAAGTTCACAGTAATTCACCCCTCCACTTT. Its translation: CASSQVHSNSPLHF.